Listed below are T cell receptor beta chains from one sample, sequenced in a study of response to subunit inactivated influenza vaccine. TCRdb reprocessed the RT-PCR reads via MiXCR and lists one record per CDR3 protein. This table holds more than 700,000 distinct CDR3 sequences, 21% found once. The input for sequencing was PBMCs from blood, taken around 5 days after vaccination. The receptor source for this set is a man in his forties or fifties who received an inactivated influenza vaccine. CDR3s include the opening cysteine and the closing phenylalanine or tryptophan. A D gene is named only where the DNA matches it firmly. A row's size may be missing; if present it is once, few, many or a size class.

J gene: TRBJ2-3; D gene: TRBD2; V gene: TRBV20-1; clone size: few; CDR3 DNA: TGCAGTGCCAATGCACTCGGACTAGCGAGCACAGATACGCAGTATTTT; CDR3 protein: CSANALGLASTDTQYF
J gene: TRBJ2-7; D gene: TRBD2; V gene: TRBV20-1; clone size: few; CDR3 DNA: TGCAGTGCTAGGGGACTAGCGGGAGACGGCGAGCAGTACTTC; CDR3 protein: CSARGLAGDGEQYF
J gene: TRBJ2-3; D gene: TRBD2; V gene: TRBV20-1; clone size: .; CDR3 DNA: TGCAGTGCGCGGTCGGGCGGGGGGGCCGATGTAACGCAGTATTTT; CDR3 protein: CSARSGGGADVTQYF
J gene: TRBJ2-2; D gene: .; V gene: TRBV28; clone size: many; CDR3 DNA: TGCGCCAGCAGCTTGCTTCAGGGTGGCACCGGGGAGCTGTTTTTT; CDR3 protein: CASSLLQGGTGELFF
J gene: TRBJ1-1; D gene: .; V gene: TRBV20-1; clone size: .; CDR3 DNA: TGCAGTGCTAGAGACCAGGGGCGAAGGACTGAAGCTTTCTTT; CDR3 protein: CSARDQGRRTEAFF
J gene: TRBJ2-3; D gene: .; V gene: TRBV7-6; clone size: many; CDR3 DNA: TGTGCCAGCAGCTCGGGGGCCTCTTTTTCCACAGATACGCAGTATTTT; CDR3 protein: CASSSGASFSTDTQYF
J gene: TRBJ2-3; D gene: .; V gene: TRBV6-5; clone size: .; CDR3 DNA: TGTGCCAGCAGTTACGGGAGTCCCTTACGCACAGATACGCAGTATTTT; CDR3 protein: CASSYGSPLRTDTQYF
J gene: TRBJ2-1; D gene: TRBD1; V gene: TRBV7-3; clone size: few; CDR3 DNA: TGTGCCAGCAGCCAAATACAGGGGAATGAGCAGTTCTTC; CDR3 protein: CASSQIQGNEQFF
J gene: TRBJ2-7; D gene: .; V gene: TRBV4-2; clone size: .; CDR3 DNA: TGTGCCAGCAGCCAAGAGTCCACTCCAACCTACGAGCAGTACTTC; CDR3 protein: CASSQESTPTYEQYF
J gene: TRBJ2-1; D gene: TRBD2; V gene: TRBV20-1; clone size: .; CDR3 DNA: TGCAGTGCTAGCGAACTAGCGGGGCCCTACAATGAGCAGTTCTTC; CDR3 protein: CSASELAGPYNEQFF
J gene: TRBJ1-1; D gene: .; V gene: TRBV6-1; clone size: .; CDR3 DNA: TGTGCCAGCAGTGAAGGGCCAGGGGACACTGAAGCTTTCTTT; CDR3 protein: CASSEGPGDTEAFF
J gene: TRBJ1-2; D gene: .; V gene: TRBV4-1; clone size: .; CDR3 DNA: TGCGCCAGCAGCCAATCTGTATTAGCTAACTATGGCTACACCTTC; CDR3 protein: CASSQSVLANYGYTF
J gene: TRBJ2-1; D gene: TRBD2; V gene: TRBV5-1; clone size: few; CDR3 DNA: TGCGCCAGCAGCCTCCGGGGTAGCGGGAGTGTTCTTCAGTTCTTC; CDR3 protein: CASSLRGSGSVLQFF
J gene: TRBJ1-2; D gene: .; V gene: TRBV15; clone size: .; CDR3 DNA: TGTGCCACCAGCAGAGAGTCCCGGATCGGCTATGGCTACACCTTC; CDR3 protein: CATSRESRIGYGYTF
J gene: TRBJ1-6; D gene: .; V gene: TRBV10-2; clone size: .; CDR3 DNA: TGCGCCAGCTCCAGGGTCAATAATTCACCCCTCCACTTT; CDR3 protein: CASSRVNNSPLHF
J gene: TRBJ2-7; D gene: TRBD1; V gene: TRBV18; clone size: .; CDR3 DNA: TGTGCCAGCTCAAATAGAGGGGGCACCTACGAGCAGTACTTC; CDR3 protein: CASSNRGGTYEQYF
J gene: TRBJ1-5; D gene: TRBD1; V gene: TRBV5-5; clone size: few; CDR3 DNA: TGTGCCAGTGACAGGGGAGTAAATCAGCCCCAGCATTTT; CDR3 protein: CASDRGVNQPQHF
J gene: TRBJ2-7; D gene: TRBD2; V gene: TRBV7-9; clone size: .; CDR3 DNA: TGTGCCAGCAGCTTAGTCCTAGCGGAGCTATACGAGCAGTACTTC; CDR3 protein: CASSLVLAELYEQYF
J gene: TRBJ2-7; D gene: TRBD1; V gene: TRBV12-3/TRBV12-4; clone size: few; CDR3 DNA: TGTGCCAGCAGTTTAGAGGGACAGGGGCACTTCTACGAGCAGTACTTC; CDR3 protein: CASSLEGQGHFYEQYF
J gene: TRBJ1-1; D gene: .; V gene: TRBV4-3; clone size: .; CDR3 DNA: TGCGCCAGCAGCCAAGAGGGCCGGAAGGCTTTCTTT; CDR3 protein: CASSQEGRKAFF
J gene: TRBJ2-3; D gene: .; V gene: TRBV6-4; clone size: many; CDR3 DNA: TGTGCCAGCAGCCCGGAGGGGGAGTGGAGCACAGATACGCAGTATTTT; CDR3 protein: CASSPEGEWSTDTQYF
J gene: TRBJ2-7; D gene: .; V gene: TRBV2; clone size: .; CDR3 DNA: TGTGCCAGCATGATGGGCAGGGGATTCCACGAGCAGTACTTC; CDR3 protein: CASMMGRGFHEQYF